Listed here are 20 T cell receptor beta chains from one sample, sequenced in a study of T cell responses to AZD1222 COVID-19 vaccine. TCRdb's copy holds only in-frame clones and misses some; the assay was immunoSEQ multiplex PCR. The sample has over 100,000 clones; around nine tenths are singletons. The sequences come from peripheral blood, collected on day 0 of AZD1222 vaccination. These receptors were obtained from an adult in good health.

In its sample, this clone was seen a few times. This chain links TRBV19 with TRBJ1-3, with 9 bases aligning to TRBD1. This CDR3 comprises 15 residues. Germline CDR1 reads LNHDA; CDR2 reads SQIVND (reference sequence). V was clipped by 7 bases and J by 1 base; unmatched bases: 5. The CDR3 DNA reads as TGTGCCAGTAAAAAACAGGGGGCTTCTGGAAACACCATATATTTT. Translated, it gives CASKKQGASGNTIYF.

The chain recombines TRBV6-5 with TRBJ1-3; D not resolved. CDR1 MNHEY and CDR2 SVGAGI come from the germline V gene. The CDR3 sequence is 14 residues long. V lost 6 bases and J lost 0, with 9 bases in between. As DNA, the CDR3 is TGTGCCAGCAGGCGTTACGGCTCTGGAAACACCATATATTTT. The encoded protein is CASRRYGSGNTIYF.

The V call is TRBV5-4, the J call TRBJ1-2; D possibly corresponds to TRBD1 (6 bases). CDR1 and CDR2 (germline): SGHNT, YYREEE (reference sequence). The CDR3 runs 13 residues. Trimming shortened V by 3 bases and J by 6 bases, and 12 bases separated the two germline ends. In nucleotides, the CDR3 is TGTGCCAGCAGCTGGACAGATTCAAATGGCTACACCTTC. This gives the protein CASSWTDSNGYTF.

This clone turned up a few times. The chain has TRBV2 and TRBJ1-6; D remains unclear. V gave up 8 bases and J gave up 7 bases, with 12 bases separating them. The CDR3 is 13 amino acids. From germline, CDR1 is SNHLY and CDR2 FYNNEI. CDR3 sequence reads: CASRKSNNSPLHF. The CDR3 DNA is TGTGCCAGCCGGAAATCTAACAATTCACCCCTCCACTTT.

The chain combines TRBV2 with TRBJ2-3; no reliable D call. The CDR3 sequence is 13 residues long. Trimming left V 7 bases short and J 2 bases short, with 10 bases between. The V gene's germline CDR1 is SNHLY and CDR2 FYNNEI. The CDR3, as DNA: TGTGCCAGCATCGGAGAACTCACAGATACGCAGTATTTT. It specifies CASIGELTDTQYF.

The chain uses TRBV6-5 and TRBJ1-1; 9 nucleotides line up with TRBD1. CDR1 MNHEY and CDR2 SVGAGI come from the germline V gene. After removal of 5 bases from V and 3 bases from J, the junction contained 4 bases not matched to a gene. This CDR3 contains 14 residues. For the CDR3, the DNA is TGTGCCAGCAGTCCCGACAGGGGGGACACTGAAGCTTTCTTT. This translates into CASSPDRGDTEAFF.

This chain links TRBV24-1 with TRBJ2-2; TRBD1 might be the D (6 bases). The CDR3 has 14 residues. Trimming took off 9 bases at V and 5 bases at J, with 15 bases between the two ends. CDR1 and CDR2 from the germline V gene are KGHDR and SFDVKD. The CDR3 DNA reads TGTGCCACCCCGGGACACCCTGGGACCGGGGAGCTGTTTTTT. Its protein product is CATPGHPGTGELFF.

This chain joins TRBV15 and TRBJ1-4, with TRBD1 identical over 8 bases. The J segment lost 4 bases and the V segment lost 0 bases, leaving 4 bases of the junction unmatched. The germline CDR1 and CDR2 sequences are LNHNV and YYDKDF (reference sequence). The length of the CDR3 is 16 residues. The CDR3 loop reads CATSRDRGLFNEKLFF. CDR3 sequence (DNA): TGTGCCACCAGCAGAGACAGGGGGCTCTTTAATGAAAAACTGTTTTTT.

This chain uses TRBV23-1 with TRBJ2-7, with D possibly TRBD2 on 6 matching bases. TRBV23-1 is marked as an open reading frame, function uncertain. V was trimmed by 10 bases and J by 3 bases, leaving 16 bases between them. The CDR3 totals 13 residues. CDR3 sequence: CANPREGDYEQYV. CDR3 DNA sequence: TGCGCCAACCCGCGGGAAGGCGACTACGAGCAGTACGTC.

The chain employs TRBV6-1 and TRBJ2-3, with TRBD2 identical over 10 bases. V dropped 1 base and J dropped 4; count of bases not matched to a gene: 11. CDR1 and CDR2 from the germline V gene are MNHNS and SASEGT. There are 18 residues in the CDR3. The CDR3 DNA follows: TGTGCCAGCAGTGAAGAGGGGGAGCGGGGGGGCCAACCAGATACGCAGTATTTT. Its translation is CASSEEGERGGQPDTQYF.

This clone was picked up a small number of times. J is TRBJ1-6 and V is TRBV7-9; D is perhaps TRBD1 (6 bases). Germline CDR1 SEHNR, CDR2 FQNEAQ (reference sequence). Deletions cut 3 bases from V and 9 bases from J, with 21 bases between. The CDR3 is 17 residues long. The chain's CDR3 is CASSLEPGQIPGSPLHF. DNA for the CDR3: TGTGCCAGCAGCTTGGAGCCGGGACAAATACCCGGTTCACCCCTCCACTTT. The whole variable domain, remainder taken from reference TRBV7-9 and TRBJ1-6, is DTGVSQNPRHKITKRGQNVTFRCDPISEHNRLYWYRQTLGQGPEFLTYFQNEAQLEKSRLLSDRFSAERPKGSFSTLEIQRTEQGDSAMYLCASSLEPGQIPGSPLHFGNGTRLTVT.

The CDR3 is CASSPSGTANQPQHF. The CDR3 bases are TGTGCCAGCTCACCATCAGGGACAGCCAATCAGCCCCAGCATTTT. The V gene is TRBV18, the J gene TRBJ1-5; 7 positions match TRBD1. J was trimmed by 3 bases and V by 2 bases; bases with no gene match: 4. CDR1 is KGHSH, CDR2 LQKENI, per germline. The CDR3 runs 15 residues.

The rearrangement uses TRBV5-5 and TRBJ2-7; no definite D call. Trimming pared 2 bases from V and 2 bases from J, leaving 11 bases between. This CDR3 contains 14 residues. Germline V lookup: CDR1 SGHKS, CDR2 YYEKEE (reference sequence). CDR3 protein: CASSLSPAPYEQYV. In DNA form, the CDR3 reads TGTGCCAGCAGCTTATCCCCAGCTCCCTACGAGCAGTACGTC.

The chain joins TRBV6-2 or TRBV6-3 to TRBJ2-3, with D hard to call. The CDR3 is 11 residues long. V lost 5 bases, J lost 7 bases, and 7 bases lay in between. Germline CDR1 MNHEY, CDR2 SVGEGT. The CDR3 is CASSPLHTQYF. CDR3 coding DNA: TGTGCCAGCAGTCCCCTTCATACGCAGTATTTT.

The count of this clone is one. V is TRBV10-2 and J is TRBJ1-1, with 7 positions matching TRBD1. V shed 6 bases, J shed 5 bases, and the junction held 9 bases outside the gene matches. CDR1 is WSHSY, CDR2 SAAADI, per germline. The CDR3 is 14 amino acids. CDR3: CASRLPQGGTEAFF. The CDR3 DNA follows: TGCGCCAGCAGACTTCCCCAGGGGGGGACTGAAGCTTTCTTT.

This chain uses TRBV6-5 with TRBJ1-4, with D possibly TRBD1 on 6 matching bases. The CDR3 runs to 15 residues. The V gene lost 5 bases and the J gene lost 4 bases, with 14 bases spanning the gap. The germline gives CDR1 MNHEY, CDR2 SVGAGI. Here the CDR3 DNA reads TGTGCCAGCAGTATTGACAGGAATTATAATGAAAAACTGTTTTTT. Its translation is CASSIDRNYNEKLFF.

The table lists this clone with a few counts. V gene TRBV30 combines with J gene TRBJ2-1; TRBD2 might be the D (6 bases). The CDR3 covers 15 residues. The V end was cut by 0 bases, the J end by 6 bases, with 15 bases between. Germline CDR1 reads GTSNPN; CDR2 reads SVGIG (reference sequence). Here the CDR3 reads CAWSVRGGMSNEQFF. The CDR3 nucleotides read TGTGCCTGGAGTGTACGGGGCGGGATGAGCAATGAGCAGTTCTTC.

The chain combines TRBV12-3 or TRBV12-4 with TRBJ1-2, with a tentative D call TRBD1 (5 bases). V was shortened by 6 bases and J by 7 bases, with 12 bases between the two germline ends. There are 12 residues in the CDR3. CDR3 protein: CASSNRLSGYTF. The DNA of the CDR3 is TGTGCCAGCAGCAACAGGCTTTCTGGCTACACCTTC.

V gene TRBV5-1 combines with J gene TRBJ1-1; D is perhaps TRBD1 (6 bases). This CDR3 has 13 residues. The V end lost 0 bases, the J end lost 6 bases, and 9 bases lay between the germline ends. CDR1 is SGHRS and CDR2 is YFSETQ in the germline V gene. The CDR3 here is CASSLARGSEAFF. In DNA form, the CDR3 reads TGCGCCAGCAGCTTGGCCAGGGGATCTGAAGCTTTCTTT.

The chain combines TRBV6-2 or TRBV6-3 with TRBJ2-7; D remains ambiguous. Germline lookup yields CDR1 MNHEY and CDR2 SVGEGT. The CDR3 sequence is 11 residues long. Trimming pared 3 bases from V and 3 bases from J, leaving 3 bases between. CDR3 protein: CASSYLYEQYF. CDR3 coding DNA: TGTGCCAGCAGTTATCTCTACGAGCAGTACTTC.